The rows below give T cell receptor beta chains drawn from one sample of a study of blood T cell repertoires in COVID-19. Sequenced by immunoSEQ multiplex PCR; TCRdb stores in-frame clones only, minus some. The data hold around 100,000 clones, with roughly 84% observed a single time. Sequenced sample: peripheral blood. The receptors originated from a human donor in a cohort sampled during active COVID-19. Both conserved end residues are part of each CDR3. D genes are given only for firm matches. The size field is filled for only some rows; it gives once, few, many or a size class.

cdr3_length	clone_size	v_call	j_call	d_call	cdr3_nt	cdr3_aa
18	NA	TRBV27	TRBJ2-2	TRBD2	TGTGCCAGCAGTCCCACTGGGGGGGGACTAGCGAAGGCTGGGGAGCTGTTTTTT	CASSPTGGGLAKAGELFF
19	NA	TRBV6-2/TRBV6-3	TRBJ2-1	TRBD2	TGTGCCAGCAGCCCCCGCCCGGGACTAGCGGGGGGATCCTACAATGAGCAGTTCTTC	CASSPRPGLAGGSYNEQFF
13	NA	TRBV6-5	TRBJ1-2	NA	TGTGCCAGCGTGCGGGGGCCCAACTATGGCTACACCTTC	CASVRGPNYGYTF
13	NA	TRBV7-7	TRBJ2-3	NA	TGTGCCAGCAGCTCTAGCGGCACAGATACGCAGTATTTT	CASSSSGTDTQYF
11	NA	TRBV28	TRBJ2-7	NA	TGTGCCACCTTCAGTCGCCGCGAGCAGTACTTC	CATFSRREQYF
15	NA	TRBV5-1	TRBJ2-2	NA	TGCGCCAGCAGCTTGGAGCGCGGATGGGGCGAGGAGCTGTTTTTT	CASSLERGWGEELFF
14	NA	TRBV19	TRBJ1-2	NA	TGTGCCAGTAGTATAGTAAGTGGCCCCTATGGCTACACCTTC	CASSIVSGPYGYTF
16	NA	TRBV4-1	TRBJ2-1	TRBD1	TGCGCCAGCAGCCAAGAGGTCACAGGGGGCTACAATGAGCAGTTCTTC	CASSQEVTGGYNEQFF
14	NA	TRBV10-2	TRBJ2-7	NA	TGCGCCAGCAGACTTAATCGACAGTCCTACGAGCAGTACTTC	CASRLNRQSYEQYF
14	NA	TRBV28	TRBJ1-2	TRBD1	TGTGCCAGCAGTCCCGAGGACAGGGTTGGTGGCTACACCTTC	CASSPEDRVGGYTF
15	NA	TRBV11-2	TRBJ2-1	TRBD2	TGTGCCAGCAGGGATCGAGCGGGAGATATCAATGAGCAGTTCTTC	CASRDRAGDINEQFF
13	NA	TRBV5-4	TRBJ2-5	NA	TGTGCCAGCAGCTTGGACTTCCAAGAGACCCAGTACTTC	CASSLDFQETQYF
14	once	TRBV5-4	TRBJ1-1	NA	TGTGCCAGCAGCCGAGACACAGGGAGCACTGAAGCTTTCTTT	CASSRDTGSTEAFF
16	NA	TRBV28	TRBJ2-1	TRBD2	TGCGCCAGCAGTTTACAAGCGACGGGAGGGTGGAATGAGCAGTTCTTC	CASSLQATGGWNEQFF
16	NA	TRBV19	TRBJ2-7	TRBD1	TGTGCCAGTAGTATAGGCGGCAGGGGGCCTGGCTACGAGCAGTACTTC	CASSIGGRGPGYEQYF
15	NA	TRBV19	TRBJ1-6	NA	TGTGCCAGTAGTATCGTCAGGGCTTCGGACTCACCCCTCCACTTT	CASSIVRASDSPLHF
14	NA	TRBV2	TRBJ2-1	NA	TGTGCCAGCAGTGATAACCCTCGGGGTAGTGAGCAGTTCTTC	CASSDNPRGSEQFF
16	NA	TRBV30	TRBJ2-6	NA	TGTGCCTGGAGTGTACTGGGGGGCTCTGGGGCCAACGTCCTGACTTTC	CAWSVLGGSGANVLTF
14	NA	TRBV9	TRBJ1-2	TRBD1	TGTGCCAGCAGCCCCGAGACAGGGGCCTACGGCTACACCTTC	CASSPETGAYGYTF
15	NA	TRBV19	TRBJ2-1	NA	TGTGCCAGTACCCGCGGGGGCAGCTCCTACAATGAGCAGTTCTTC	CASTRGGSSYNEQFF
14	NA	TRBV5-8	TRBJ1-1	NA	TGTGCCAGCCGCAGACAGAAAGGGAACACTGAAGCTTTCTTT	CASRRQKGNTEAFF
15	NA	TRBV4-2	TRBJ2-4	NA	TGTGCCAGCAGCCAAGATCCAGGGTATCTAAACATTCAGTACTTC	CASSQDPGYLNIQYF
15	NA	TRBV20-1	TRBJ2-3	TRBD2	TGCAGTGCTAGTCCGGCGGGGGAGAGCACAGATACGCAGTATTTT	CSASPAGESTDTQYF
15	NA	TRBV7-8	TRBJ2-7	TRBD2	TGTGCCAGCAGCTCACGGACTAGCGGGGACTACGAGCAGTACTTC	CASSSRTSGDYEQYF
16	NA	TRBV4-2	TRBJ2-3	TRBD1	TGTGCCAGCAGCCAAGAGCAGGGACAGCGAACAGATACGCAGTATTTT	CASSQEQGQRTDTQYF
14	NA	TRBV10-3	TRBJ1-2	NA	TGTGCCATCAGTGAACAGATCTCTAACTATGGCTACACCTTC	CAISEQISNYGYTF
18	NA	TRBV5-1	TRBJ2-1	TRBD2	TGCGCCAGCAGCTTGGGGGAGAAGGGAGGGTCACTTGTCAATGAGCAGTTCTTC	CASSLGEKGGSLVNEQFF
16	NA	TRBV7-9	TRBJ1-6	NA	TGTGCCAGCAGCTTAGTAACAGGGACCTATAATTCACCCCTCCACTTT	CASSLVTGTYNSPLHF
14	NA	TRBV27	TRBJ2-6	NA	TGTGCCAGCAGTTCAGGTTCTGGGGCCAACGTCCTGACTTTC	CASSSGSGANVLTF
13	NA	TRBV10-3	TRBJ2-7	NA	TGTGCCATCAGTGAGGCACAGGGCTACGAGCAGTACTTC	CAISEAQGYEQYF
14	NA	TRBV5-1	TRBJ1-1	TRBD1	TGCGCCAGCAGCTTGTGGACAGGGGACACTGAAGCTTTCTTT	CASSLWTGDTEAFF
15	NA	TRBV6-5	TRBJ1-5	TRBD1	TGTGCCAGCAGTCCCGGGACAGGGGAGGTTCAGCCCCAGCATTTT	CASSPGTGEVQPQHF
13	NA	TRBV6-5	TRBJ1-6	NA	TGTGCCAGCAGTTCCCAACAGGGATCACCCCTCCACTTT	CASSSQQGSPLHF
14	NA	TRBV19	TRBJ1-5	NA	TGTGCCAGTAACGGAGGGATTCGGAATCAGCCCCAGCATTTT	CASNGGIRNQPQHF
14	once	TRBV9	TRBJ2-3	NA	TGTGCCAGCAGCGTGAGTCAGGGCACAGATACGCAGTATTTT	CASSVSQGTDTQYF
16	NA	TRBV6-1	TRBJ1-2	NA	TGTGCCAGCAGTGTATCCCAGGGAAAGGGAGGATATGGCTACACCTTC	CASSVSQGKGGYGYTF
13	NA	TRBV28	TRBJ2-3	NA	TGTGCCAGCAGCCGGGACACCACAGATACGCAGTATTTT	CASSRDTTDTQYF
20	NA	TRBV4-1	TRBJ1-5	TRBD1	TGCGCCAGCAGCCAAGAGGGACCCGGGACAGGGGGCGTAAGGGATCAGCCCCAGCATTTT	CASSQEGPGTGGVRDQPQHF
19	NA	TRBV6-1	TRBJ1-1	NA	TGTGCCAGCAGTGAACCTCTCATTCAGGGCAGCCCTATGAACACTGAAGCTTTCTTT	CASSEPLIQGSPMNTEAFF
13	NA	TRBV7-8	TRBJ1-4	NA	TGTGCCAGCAGTCTCTTCACTAATGAAAAACTGTTTTTT	CASSLFTNEKLFF
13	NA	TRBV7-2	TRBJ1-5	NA	TGTGCCAGCAGCTCGGACAGTCATCAGCCCCAGCATTTT	CASSSDSHQPQHF
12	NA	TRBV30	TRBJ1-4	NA	TGTGCCTGGAGTGCCCGTTTAGAAAAACTGTTTTTT	CAWSARLEKLFF
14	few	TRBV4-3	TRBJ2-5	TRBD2	TGCGCCAGCAGCCAAGGACTAGCGGGAGAGACCCAGTACTTC	CASSQGLAGETQYF
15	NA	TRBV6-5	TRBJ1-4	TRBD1	TGTGCCAGCAGTTACCGACAGGGATTAAGTGAAAAACTGTTTTTT	CASSYRQGLSEKLFF